These 22 T cell receptor beta chains originate from one sample sequenced in a study of T cell clones after liver transplantation. Method: immunoSEQ multiplex PCR; TCRdb's copy keeps in-frame clones and lacks some. Of 85,000 to 110,000 clones listed, about 80% are singletons. This sample comprised CD4+ T cells from blood, obtained around 49 months after liver transplant. The receptors shown here come from a human patient who received a liver transplant. Some T cells may be supplied by the graft donor.

A few counts support this clone. The rearrangement links TRBV27 to TRBJ1-4; unclear D gene. The CDR3 is made up of 14 amino acids. Germline CDR1 is MNHEY and CDR2 is SMNVEV (reference sequence). Trimming pared 0 bases from V and 0 bases from J, leaving 2 bases between. Here the CDR3 reads CASSLSTTNEKLFF. The CDR3 DNA is TGTGCCAGCAGTTTATCCACAACTAATGAAAAACTGTTTTTT.

The chain is built from TRBV19 and TRBJ1-2; TRBD1 matches at 9 bases. Trimming took 3 bases from V and 9 from J; bases not matched to a gene: 8. The germline CDR1 and CDR2 sequences are LNHDA and SQIVND (reference sequence). The CDR3 runs to 14 residues. Written as DNA, the CDR3 is TGTGCCAGTAGTATCGCCCGGGACAGGGTGAGCTACACCTTC. Its translation is CASSIARDRVSYTF.

V is TRBV27 and J is TRBJ2-7; TRBD1 agrees at 8 bases. Germline loops: CDR1 MNHEY, CDR2 SMNVEV (reference sequence). V lost 3 bases and J lost 5; bases outside the gene matches: 9. This CDR3 contains 15 residues. The CDR3 nucleotides are TGTGCCAGCAGTTTCGGGGCAGGGGGCCTGGACGAGCAGTACTTC. This gives the protein CASSFGAGGLDEQYF.

The chain joins TRBV7-9 to TRBJ1-2, with TRBD1 matching over 7 bases. V was pared by 2 bases and J by 8 bases, with 8 bases of the junction left unmatched. The V gene's germline CDR1 is SEHNR and CDR2 FQNEAQ (reference sequence). This CDR3 is built from 14 residues. The CDR3 sequence is CASSLTGTDSGYTF. The CDR3, as DNA: TGTGCCAGCAGCTTAACGGGGACAGATTCAGGCTACACCTTC.

CDR3 sequence reads: CAWGGGANQPQHF. Written as DNA, the CDR3 is TGTGCCTGGGGAGGGGGGGCCAATCAGCCCCAGCATTTT. V usage is TRBV30 and J usage is TRBJ1-5, with a possible D match to TRBD1 (6 bases). CDR3 size: 13 residues. V lost 5 bases and J lost 3, with 11 bases in between. Per germline, CDR1 GTSNPN and CDR2 SVGIG (reference sequence).

The CDR3 DNA sequence: TGCGCCAGCAGCCCCAAGGGGGCAGTCATTAATTCACCCCTCCACTTT. Encoded protein: CASSPKGAVINSPLHF. The J gene is TRBJ1-6, the V gene TRBV4-1; TRBD1 agrees at 7 bases. This CDR3 region has 16 residues. The ends lost 4 bases at V and 6 bases at J; junction bases unmatched: 9. Germline V CDR1 and CDR2: MGHRA, YSYEKL.

Here the CDR3 reads CASSFNGGQETQYF. The CDR3 DNA sequence: TGTGCCAGCAGCTTCAACGGGGGGCAAGAGACCCAGTACTTC. V usage is TRBV7-2 and J usage is TRBJ2-5, with 7 bases matching TRBD2. Germline trimming cut 3 bases from V and 2 bases from J; bases unmatched to any gene: 3. This CDR3 has 14 residues. Germline CDR1 and CDR2: SGHTA and FQGNSA.

The genes are TRBV6-1 and TRBJ1-5; possibly TRBD1 for D (6 bases). Germline lookup yields CDR1 MNHNS and CDR2 SASEGT. V shed 3 bases and J shed 1 base, with 13 bases lying between them. The length of the CDR3 is 16 residues. CDR3 loop: CASSEGGGRSNQPQHF. As DNA, the CDR3 is TGTGCCAGCAGTGAGGGGGGCGGGAGGAGCAATCAGCCCCAGCATTTT.

The rearrangement links TRBV6-4 to TRBJ2-1; the match to TRBD1 covers 9 bases. The CDR3 is made up of 15 amino acids. The V gene's germline CDR1 is MRHNA and CDR2 SNTAGT. Germline trimming cut 3 bases from V and 2 bases from J; bases unmatched to any gene: 2. CDR3 sequence (DNA): TGTGCCAGCAGTGAAGGGACAGGGCCCTACAATGAGCAGTTCTTC. Protein: CASSEGTGPYNEQFF.

In nucleotides, the CDR3 is TGTGCCATCAGGAAGGGGGAAAGAGATGGCTACACCTTC. This translates into CAIRKGERDGYTF. This chain uses TRBV10-3 with TRBJ1-2; possible D gene TRBD1, 6 bases. The V end was cut by 6 bases, the J end by 6 bases, with 14 bases between. CDR1 and CDR2 (germline): ENHRY, SYGVKD. The CDR3 runs to 13 residues.

V gene TRBV19 combines with J gene TRBJ1-1; D is unclear. The germline V and J ends were trimmed by 7 bases and 0 bases, with 15 bases remaining between them. The CDR3 is 15 amino acids. The germline CDR1 and CDR2 sequences are LNHDA and SQIVND (reference sequence). CDR3 nucleotide sequence: TGTGCCAGTACCTCCCCCCGTGGGATGAACACTGAAGCTTTCTTT. This encodes CASTSPRGMNTEAFF.

The table lists this clone with a count of one. J is TRBJ1-4 and V is TRBV9, with D possibly matching TRBD1 (5 bases). The CDR3 consists of 16 residues. The germline V and J ends were trimmed by 4 bases and 2 bases, with 15 bases remaining between them. Germline V gene sequence: CDR1 SGDLS, CDR2 YYNGEE. CDR3 amino acids: CASSPRLAGTNEKLFF. The CDR3 DNA is TGTGCCAGCAGCCCGCGGTTGGCAGGGACTAATGAAAAACTGTTTTTT.

V is TRBV7-3 and J is TRBJ1-1; 9 bases line up with TRBD1. CDR3 size: 13 residues. Germline V CDR1 and CDR2: SGHTA, FQGTGA. J lost 11 bases, V lost 0 bases, and 4 bases had no gene match. CDR3 DNA: TGTGCCAGCAGCTTAACGCCGACAGGGGGTGCTTTCTTT. It encodes CASSLTPTGGAFF.

CDR3 DNA sequence: TGTGCCAGCAGTTTATTAGGTCAGGCATTGCAGTACTTC. Amino acid sequence: CASSLLGQALQYF. V is TRBV27 and J is TRBJ2-7; D uncertain. The CDR3 sequence is 13 residues long. Germline loops: CDR1 MNHEY, CDR2 SMNVEV (reference sequence). The V end lost 1 base, the J end lost 9 bases, and 13 bases lay between the germline ends.

The chain carries TRBV5-6 and TRBJ2-2; 14 nucleotides line up with TRBD2. This CDR3 contains 18 residues. The V segment lost 2 bases and the J segment 0 bases; nucleotides outside the gene matches: 3. Germline CDR1 and CDR2: SGHDT and YYEEEE. CDR3 sequence (DNA): TGTGCCAGCAGCTTTAGACTAGCGGGAGGGTCGAACACCGGGGAGCTGTTTTTT. The encoded protein is CASSFRLAGGSNTGELFF.

This chain connects TRBV18 to TRBJ2-7, with 12 bases that match TRBD2. The V segment lost 3 bases and the J segment 4 bases; nucleotides outside the gene matches: 7. The CDR3 spans 16 residues. CDR1 and CDR2 from the germline V gene are KGHSH and LQKENI. CDR3 residues: CASSPASGRAGYEQYF. CDR3 nucleotides: TGTGCCAGCTCACCGGCTAGCGGGAGGGCCGGTTACGAGCAGTACTTC.

The gene calls are TRBV19 and TRBJ2-5; D is perhaps TRBD1 (6 bases). Trimming removed 4 bases from V and 5 bases from J, with 8 bases in between. This CDR3 contains 12 residues. CDR1 is LNHDA, CDR2 SQIVND, per germline (reference sequence). The CDR3 DNA sequence: TGTGCCAGTAGTAACAGGGTGGAGACCCAGTACTTC. Protein product: CASSNRVETQYF.

The CDR3: CASSLRDSIGGYTF. The CDR3 DNA reads as TGCGCCAGCAGCTTGAGGGACTCTATAGGCGGCTACACCTTC. The gene calls are TRBV5-1 and TRBJ1-2; tentative D call: TRBD1 (5 bases). The length of the CDR3 is 14 residues. V gave up 1 base and J gave up 8 bases, with 15 bases separating them. Germline lookup yields CDR1 SGHRS and CDR2 YFSETQ.

This chain links TRBV7-2 with TRBJ2-7; D perhaps matches TRBD1 (7 bases). Germline values: CDR1 SGHTA, CDR2 FQGNSA. The CDR3 has 14 amino acids. The germline V and J ends were trimmed by 6 bases and 3 bases, with 15 bases remaining between them. The CDR3 spells CASRDAGGRYEQYF. The CDR3 nucleotides are TGTGCCAGCAGGGACGCAGGGGGGCGCTACGAGCAGTACTTC.

The chain combines TRBV10-2 with TRBJ1-1; D call uncertain. The V and J ends lost 2 bases and 12 bases respectively, with 13 bases between them. There are 12 residues in the CDR3. Germline V CDR1 and CDR2: WSHSY, SAAADI. This CDR3 is CASSEVEGITFF. The DNA of the CDR3 is TGCGCCAGCAGTGAGGTTGAGGGTATTACTTTCTTT.

The rearrangement links TRBV19 to TRBJ2-5; D is possibly TRBD2 (5 bases). Germline V gives CDR1 LNHDA, CDR2 SQIVND (reference sequence). CDR3 length: 13 amino acids. The V gene lost 4 bases and the J gene lost 2 bases, with 8 bases spanning the gap. The CDR3 region has the DNA TGTGCCAGTAGTACACTAGAGCAAGAGACCCAGTACTTC. Its translation: CASSTLEQETQYF.

This clone has a handful of counts. V is TRBV6-1 and J is TRBJ1-1; maybe TRBD1 (5 bases). The CDR3 spans 13 residues. The V end lost 7 bases, the J end lost 5 bases, and 14 bases lay between the germline ends. CDR1 and CDR2 from the germline V gene are MNHNS and SASEGT. CDR3: CASTERQFTEAFF. In nucleotides, the CDR3 is TGTGCCAGCACCGAGAGACAGTTTACTGAAGCTTTCTTT.